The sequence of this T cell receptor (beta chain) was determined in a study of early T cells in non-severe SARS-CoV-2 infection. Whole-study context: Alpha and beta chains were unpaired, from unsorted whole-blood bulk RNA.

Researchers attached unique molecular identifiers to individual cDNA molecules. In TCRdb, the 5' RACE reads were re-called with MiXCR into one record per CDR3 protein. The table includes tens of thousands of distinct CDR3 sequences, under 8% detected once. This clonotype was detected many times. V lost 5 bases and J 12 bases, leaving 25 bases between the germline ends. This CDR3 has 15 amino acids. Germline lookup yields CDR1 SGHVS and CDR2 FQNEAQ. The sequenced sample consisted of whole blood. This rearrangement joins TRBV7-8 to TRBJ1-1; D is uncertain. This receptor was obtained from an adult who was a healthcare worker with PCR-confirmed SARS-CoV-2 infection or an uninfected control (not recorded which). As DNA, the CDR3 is TGTGCCAGCAGCCCGCCCCGTGGAGGGAGGCTTCAATCTTTCTTT. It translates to CASSPPRGGRLQSFF.